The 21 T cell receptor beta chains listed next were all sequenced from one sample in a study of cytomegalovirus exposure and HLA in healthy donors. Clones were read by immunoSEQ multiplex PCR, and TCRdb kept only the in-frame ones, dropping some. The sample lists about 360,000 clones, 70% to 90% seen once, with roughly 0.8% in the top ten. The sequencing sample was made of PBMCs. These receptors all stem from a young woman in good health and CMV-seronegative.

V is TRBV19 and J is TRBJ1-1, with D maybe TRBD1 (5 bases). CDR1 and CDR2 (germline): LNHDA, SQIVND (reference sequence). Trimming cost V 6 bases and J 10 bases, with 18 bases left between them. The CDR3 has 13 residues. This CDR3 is CASRNARAGRAFF. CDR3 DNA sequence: TGTGCCAGTAGGAACGCCAGAGCAGGGCGAGCTTTCTTT. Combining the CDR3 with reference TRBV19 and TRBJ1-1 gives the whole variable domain DGGITQSPKYLFRKEGQNVTLSCEQNLNHDAMYWYRQDPGQGLRLIYYSQIVNDFQKGDIAEGYSVSREKKESFPLTVTSAQKNPTAFYLCASRNARAGRAFFGQGTRLTVV.

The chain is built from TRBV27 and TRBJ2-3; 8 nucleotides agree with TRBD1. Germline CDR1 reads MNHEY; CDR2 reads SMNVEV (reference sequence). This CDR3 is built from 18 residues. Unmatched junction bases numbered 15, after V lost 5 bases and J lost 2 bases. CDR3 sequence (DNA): TGTGCCAGCAGTGTAGGACAGGGATTAAGAGCCCTCACAGATACGCAGTATTTT. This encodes CASSVGQGLRALTDTQYF.

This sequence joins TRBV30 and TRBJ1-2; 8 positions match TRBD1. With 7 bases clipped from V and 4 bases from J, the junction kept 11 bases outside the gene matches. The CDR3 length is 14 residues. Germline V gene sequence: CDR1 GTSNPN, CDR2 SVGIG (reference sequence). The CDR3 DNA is TGTGCCTCTGGACCGGGACAGGAGACCTATGGCTACACCTTC. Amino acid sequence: CASGPGQETYGYTF.

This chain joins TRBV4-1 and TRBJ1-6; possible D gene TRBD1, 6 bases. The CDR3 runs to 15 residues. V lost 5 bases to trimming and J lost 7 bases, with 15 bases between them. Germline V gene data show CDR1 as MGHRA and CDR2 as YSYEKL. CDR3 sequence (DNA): TGCGCCAGCAGCTCCCGACAGGCTTACAATTCACCCCTCCACTTT. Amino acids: CASSSRQAYNSPLHF.

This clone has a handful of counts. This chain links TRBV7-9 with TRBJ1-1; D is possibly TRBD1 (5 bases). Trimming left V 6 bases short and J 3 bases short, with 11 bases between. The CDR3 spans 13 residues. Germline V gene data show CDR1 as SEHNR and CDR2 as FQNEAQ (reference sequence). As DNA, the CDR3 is TGTGCCAGCAGGGGCGGGACGGACACTGAAGCTTTCTTT. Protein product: CASRGGTDTEAFF.

The CDR3 region is CASRAGPFYNEQFF. DNA of the CDR3: TGTGCCAGTAGGGCGGGCCCCTTCTACAATGAGCAGTTCTTC. The J gene is TRBJ2-1, the V gene TRBV19, with D perhaps matching TRBD2 (5 bases). There are 14 residues in the CDR3. V was trimmed by 6 bases and J by 3 bases, leaving 12 bases between them. The germline CDR1 and CDR2 sequences are LNHDA and SQIVND (reference sequence).

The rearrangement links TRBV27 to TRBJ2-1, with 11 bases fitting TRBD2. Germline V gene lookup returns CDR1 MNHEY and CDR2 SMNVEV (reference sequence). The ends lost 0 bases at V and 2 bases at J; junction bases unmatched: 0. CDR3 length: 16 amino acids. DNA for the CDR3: TGTGCCAGCAGTTTATCGACTAGCGGGACCTACAATGAGCAGTTCTTC. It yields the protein CASSLSTSGTYNEQFF.

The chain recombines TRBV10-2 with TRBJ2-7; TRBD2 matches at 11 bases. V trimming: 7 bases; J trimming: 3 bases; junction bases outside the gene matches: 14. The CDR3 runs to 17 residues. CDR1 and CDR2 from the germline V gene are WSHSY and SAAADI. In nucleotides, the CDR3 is TGCGCCAGCATGGGGACTAGCGGTACTCCCGAAATCTACGAGCAGTACTTC. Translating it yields CASMGTSGTPEIYEQYF.

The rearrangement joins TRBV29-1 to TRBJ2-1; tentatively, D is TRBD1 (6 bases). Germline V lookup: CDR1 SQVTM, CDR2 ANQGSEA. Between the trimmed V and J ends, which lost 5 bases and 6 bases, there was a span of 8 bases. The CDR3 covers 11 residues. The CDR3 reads CSVYRANEQFF. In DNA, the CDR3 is TGCAGCGTTTACAGGGCCAATGAGCAGTTCTTC.

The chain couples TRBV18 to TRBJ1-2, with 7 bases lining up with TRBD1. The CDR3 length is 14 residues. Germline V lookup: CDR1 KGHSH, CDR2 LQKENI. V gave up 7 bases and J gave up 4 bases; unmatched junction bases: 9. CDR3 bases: TGTGCCAGCTTACAGGGGAGTGGCGTCTATGGCTACACCTTC. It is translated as CASLQGSGVYGYTF.

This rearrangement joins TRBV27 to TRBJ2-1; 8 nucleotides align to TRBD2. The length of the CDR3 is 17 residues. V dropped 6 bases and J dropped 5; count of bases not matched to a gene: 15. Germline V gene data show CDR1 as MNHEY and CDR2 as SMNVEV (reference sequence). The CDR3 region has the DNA TGTGCCAGCAGCCGCCTCGGGGTAGCGGGAAGGAACAATGAGCAGTTCTTC. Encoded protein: CASSRLGVAGRNNEQFF.

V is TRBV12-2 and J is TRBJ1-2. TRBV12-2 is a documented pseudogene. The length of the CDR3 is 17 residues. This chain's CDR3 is CASRSGPLGGINYGYTF. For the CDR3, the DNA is TGTGCAAGTCGCTCCGGGCCGCTTGGAGGCATTAACTATGGCTACACCTTC.

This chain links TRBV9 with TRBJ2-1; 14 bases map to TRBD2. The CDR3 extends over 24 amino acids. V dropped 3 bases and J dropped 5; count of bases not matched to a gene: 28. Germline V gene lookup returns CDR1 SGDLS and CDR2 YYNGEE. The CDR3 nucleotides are TGTGCCAGCAGCGGAACCGGGACTAGCGGGAGAGGTCCCTTTTTCACCGGCGCCCACAATGAGCAGTTCTTC. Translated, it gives CASSGTGTSGRGPFFTGAHNEQFF.

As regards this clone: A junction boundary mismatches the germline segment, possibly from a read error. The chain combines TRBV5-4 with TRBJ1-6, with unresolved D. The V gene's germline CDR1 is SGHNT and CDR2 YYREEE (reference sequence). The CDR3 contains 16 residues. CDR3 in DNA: TGTGCCAGCAGCTCCCCCTCCGTCGGCGGGGATTCACTCCTCCACTTT. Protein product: CASSSPSVGGDSLLHF.

The CDR3 loop is CASSLGTLNTEAFF. The CDR3 nucleotides read TGTGCCAGCAGCTTGGGGACACTGAACACTGAAGCTTTCTTT. The chain employs TRBV5-4 and TRBJ1-1, with a weak D call TRBD1 (5 bases). There are 14 residues in the CDR3. Trimming left V 0 bases short and J 0 bases short, with 6 bases between. In germline, CDR1 is SGHNT, CDR2 YYREEE (reference sequence).

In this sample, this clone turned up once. CDR3 loop: CSVEIYPSYNEQFF. CDR3 nucleotides: TGCAGCGTTGAAATCTACCCCTCCTACAATGAGCAGTTCTTC. The J gene is TRBJ2-1, the V gene TRBV29-1; no clear D gene. Trimming pared 2 bases from V and 0 bases from J, leaving 8 bases between. This CDR3 spans 14 amino acids. Per the germline V gene, CDR1 is SQVTM and CDR2 is ANQGSEA.

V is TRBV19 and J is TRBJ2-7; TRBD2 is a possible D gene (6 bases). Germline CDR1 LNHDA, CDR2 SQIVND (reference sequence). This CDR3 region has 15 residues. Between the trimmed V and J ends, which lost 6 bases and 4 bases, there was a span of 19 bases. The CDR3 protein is CASRTEGIGGYEQYF. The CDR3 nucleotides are TGTGCCAGTAGGACGGAGGGCATAGGCGGATACGAGCAGTACTTC.

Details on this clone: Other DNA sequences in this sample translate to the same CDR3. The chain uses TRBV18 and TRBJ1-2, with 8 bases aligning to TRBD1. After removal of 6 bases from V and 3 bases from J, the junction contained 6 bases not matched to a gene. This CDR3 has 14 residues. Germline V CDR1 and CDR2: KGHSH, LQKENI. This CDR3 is CASSPRTGHYGYTF. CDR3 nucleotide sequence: TGTGCCAGCTCCCCCAGGACAGGGCACTATGGCTACACCTTC.

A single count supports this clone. The CDR3 protein is CASRKTVNQETQYF. The CDR3 DNA follows: TGTGCCAGCAGGAAAACAGTTAACCAAGAGACCCAGTACTTC. The chain joins TRBV28 to TRBJ2-5; D remains ambiguous. Germline-derived CDR1 and CDR2 are MDHEN and SYDVKM. V was clipped by 6 bases and J by 0 bases, with 11 bases between them. This CDR3 is built from 14 residues.

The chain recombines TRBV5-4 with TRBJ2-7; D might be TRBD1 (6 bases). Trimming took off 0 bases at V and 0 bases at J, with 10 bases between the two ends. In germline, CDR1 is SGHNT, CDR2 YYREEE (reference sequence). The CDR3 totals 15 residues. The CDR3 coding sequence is TGTGCCAGCAGCTTGGGCAGGGGTCGCTCCTACGAGCAGTACTTC. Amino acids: CASSLGRGRSYEQYF.

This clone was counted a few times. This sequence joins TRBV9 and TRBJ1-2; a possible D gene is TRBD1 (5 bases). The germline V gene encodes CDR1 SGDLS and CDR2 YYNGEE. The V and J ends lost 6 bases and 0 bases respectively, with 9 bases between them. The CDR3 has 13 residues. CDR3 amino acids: CASNDSPNYGYTF. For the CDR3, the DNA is TGTGCCAGCAACGACAGTCCTAACTATGGCTACACCTTC.